The entry that follows covers one T cell receptor (beta chain) sequence. This specimen belongs to a study of blood T cell repertoires in COVID-19. Study information: Researchers got acute and convalescent COVID-19 samples from the United States, Italy and Spain. PBMCs, B-cell-depleted T cells, or T cells provided the cDNA or gDNA that made up the material.

The CDR3 extends over 16 amino acids. J gave up 4 bases and V 5 bases, and 12 bases lay outside the gene matches. Germline CDR1 is SGHVS and CDR2 is FQNEAQ. Source study methods: Amplification of reference gene primers was used by the study to estimate nucleated cell counts. The repertoire was sequenced with immunoSEQ multiplex PCR; TCRdb's copy has only in-frame clones and lacks some. That table supplies the V and J calls and clone size; D and trimming were determined from the DNA. There are under 30,000 clones in the sample; about 91% occur only once, and 19% lies in the top ten. The clonotype was recovered from a human donor in a cohort sampled during active COVID-19. The sequenced material came from peripheral blood. The chain couples TRBV7-8 to TRBJ2-5; 8 bases are shared with TRBD1. The CDR3 reads CASSIRTRGQGETQYF. CDR3 sequence (DNA): TGTGCCAGCAGCATCAGGACCAGGGGGCAAGGAGAGACCCAGTACTTC.